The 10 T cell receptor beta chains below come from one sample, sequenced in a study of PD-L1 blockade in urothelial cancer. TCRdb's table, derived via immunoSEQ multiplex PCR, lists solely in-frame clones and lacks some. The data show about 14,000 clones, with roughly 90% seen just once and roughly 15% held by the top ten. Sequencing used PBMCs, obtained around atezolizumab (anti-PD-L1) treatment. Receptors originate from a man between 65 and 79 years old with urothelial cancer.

The CDR3 DNA is TGTGCTAGTGGTTCCCGCGGGAACGAGCAGTACTTC. Its translation is CASGSRGNEQYF. V gene TRBV12-5 combines with J gene TRBJ2-7; tentatively, D is TRBD2 (6 bases). Between the trimmed V and J ends, which lost 4 bases and 5 bases, there was a span of 9 bases. CDR3 size: 12 residues. The germline V gene has CDR1 LGHNT and CDR2 FRNRAP.

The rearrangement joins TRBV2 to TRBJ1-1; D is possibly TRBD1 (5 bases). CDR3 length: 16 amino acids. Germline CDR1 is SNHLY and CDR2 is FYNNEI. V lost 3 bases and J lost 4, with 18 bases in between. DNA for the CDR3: TGTGCCAGCAGTGATCCGGCAGGGCGAACGAGCACTGAAGCTTTCTTT. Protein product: CASSDPAGRTSTEAFF.

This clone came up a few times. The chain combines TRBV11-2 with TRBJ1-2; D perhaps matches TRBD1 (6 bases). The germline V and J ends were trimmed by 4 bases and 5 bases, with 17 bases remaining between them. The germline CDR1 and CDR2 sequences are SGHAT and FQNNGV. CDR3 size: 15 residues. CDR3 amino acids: CASSSTPTGFYGYTF. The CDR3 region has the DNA TGTGCCAGCAGCTCCACCCCGACAGGTTTTTATGGCTACACCTTC.

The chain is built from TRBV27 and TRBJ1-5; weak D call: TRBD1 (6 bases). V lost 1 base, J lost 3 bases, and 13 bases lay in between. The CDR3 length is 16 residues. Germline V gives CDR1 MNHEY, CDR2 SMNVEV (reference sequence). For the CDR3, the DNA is TGTGCCAGCAGTTTATTCGGCAGGGGTTCCAATCAGCCCCAGCATTTT. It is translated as CASSLFGRGSNQPQHF.

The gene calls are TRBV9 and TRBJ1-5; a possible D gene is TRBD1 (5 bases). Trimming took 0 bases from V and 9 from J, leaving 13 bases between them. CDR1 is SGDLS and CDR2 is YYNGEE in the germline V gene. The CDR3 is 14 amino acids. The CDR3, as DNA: TGTGCCAGCAGCGTAGTCGGGGGTGGGTCGCCCCAGCATTTT. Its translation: CASSVVGGGSPQHF.

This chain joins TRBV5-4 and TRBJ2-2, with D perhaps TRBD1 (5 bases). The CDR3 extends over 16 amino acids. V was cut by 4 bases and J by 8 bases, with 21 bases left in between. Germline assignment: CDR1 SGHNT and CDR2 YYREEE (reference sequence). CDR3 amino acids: CASSILASGQWGELFF. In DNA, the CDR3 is TGTGCCAGCAGCATTCTCGCCTCAGGGCAATGGGGGGAGCTGTTTTTT.

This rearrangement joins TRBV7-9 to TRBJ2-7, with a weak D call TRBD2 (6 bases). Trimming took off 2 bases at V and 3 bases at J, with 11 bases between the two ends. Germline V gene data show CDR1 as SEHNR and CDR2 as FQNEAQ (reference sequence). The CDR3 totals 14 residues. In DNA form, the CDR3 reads TGTGCCAGCAGCTTAATGGAGGGAAACTACGAGCAGTACTTC. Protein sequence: CASSLMEGNYEQYF.

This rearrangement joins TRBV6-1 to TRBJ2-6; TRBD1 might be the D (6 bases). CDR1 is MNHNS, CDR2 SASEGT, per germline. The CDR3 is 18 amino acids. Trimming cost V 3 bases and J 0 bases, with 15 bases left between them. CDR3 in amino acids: CASSESTGPFSGANVLTF. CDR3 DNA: TGTGCCAGCAGTGAGTCTACAGGGCCCTTCTCTGGGGCCAACGTCCTGACTTTC.

As DNA, the CDR3 is TGTGCCAGCAGAGGGACAGCTCAGCTTTGTTCCAAAAACATTCAGTACTTC. This encodes CASRGTAQLCSKNIQYF. The chain employs TRBV6-4 and TRBJ2-4; 7 nucleotides align to TRBD1. CDR1 MRHNA and CDR2 SNTAGT come from the germline V gene. This CDR3 spans 17 amino acids. Trimming removed 6 bases from V and 2 bases from J; junction bases left unmatched: 13.

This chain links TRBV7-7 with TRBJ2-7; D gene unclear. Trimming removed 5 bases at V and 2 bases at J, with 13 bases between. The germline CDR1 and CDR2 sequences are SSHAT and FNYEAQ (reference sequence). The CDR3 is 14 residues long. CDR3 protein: CASSPSTGAYEQYF. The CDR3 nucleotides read TGTGCCAGCAGCCCCTCGACCGGAGCCTACGAGCAGTACTTC. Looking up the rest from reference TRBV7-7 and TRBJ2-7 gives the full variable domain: GAGVSQSPRYKVTKRGQDVTLRCDPISSHATLYWYQQALGQGPEFLTYFNYEAQPDKSGLPSDRFSAERPEGSISTLTIQRTEQRDSAMYRCASSPSTGAYEQYFGPGTRLTVT.